Sequencing of this T cell receptor beta chain was carried out in a study of technical replicates of blood from a handful of donors. TCRdb's table, derived via immunoSEQ multiplex PCR, lists solely in-frame clones and lacks some. Of approximately 12,000 clones listed, about 94% are singletons. This CDR3 region has 14 residues. Trimming pared 1 base from V and 6 bases from J, leaving 13 bases between. Germline lookup yields CDR1 SGHTA and CDR2 FQGNSA. Sequenced material: PBMCs. The clonotype comes from a human donor in good health. V gene TRBV7-2 combines with J gene TRBJ2-7; D may be TRBD1 (6 bases). CDR3 protein: CASSLGQGSGEQYF. The DNA of the CDR3 is TGTGCCAGCAGCTTAGGGCAGGGGAGTGGCGAGCAGTACTTC.